What follows is one T cell receptor beta chain and its context. It has no known antigen specificity. No base-level quality is on record; no much larger clone is a single base apart. Each clonotype received, on average, around 10x coverage in deep resolution sequencing performed on a MiSeq, where the target depth lay between 1 in 1 million and 1 in 200,000 T cells. The immunoSEQ hsTCRB Kit was used to generate TCR beta libraries. In the original analysis: Data were analyzed with ImmunoSEQ Data Assistant and ImmunoSEQ Analyzer, with V, D and J genes assigned per IMGT definitions. Clonality, which ranges from 0 to 1, was calculated by subtracting the normalized Shannon entropy of productive rearrangement frequencies from one. Public clonotype analysis was restricted to overrepresented clonotypes comprising at least 0.05% of each patient's repertoire. About a dozen age-matched healthy donor repertoires from immuneACCESS served as clonality controls. This immuneACCESS table, as held by TCRdb, lists in-frame sequences with V and J called but not all clones. Of the missing ones, under half trace to an unresolved V gene in checked studies; the others have no known cause. V, J and clone size are those of that table, while D and trimming were read from the DNA. In all, the sample holds around 330,000 clones, and roughly 71% of those were seen once. Approximately 6% of the sample is held by the ten biggest clonotypes.

For TCR beta library preparation, roughly 2.1 micrograms of genomic DNA were isolated from cryopreserved PBMCs. Longitudinal blood samples from CLL patients on ibrutinib monotherapy underwent high-throughput TCR beta sequencing. The patients took part in an open-label, single-center phase 2 trial of ibrutinib monotherapy. The CDR3 measures 15 amino acids from cysteine to phenylalanine. Solely the CDR3 DNA is kept, with 45 bases framed from the first base. Between the V and J ends, shortened by 1 base and 4 bases respectively, the junction contains 13 bases. The germline V gene provides CDR1 MGHRA and CDR2 YSYEKL. The sample originates from a study of cytotoxic CD8 clonotypes in ibrutinib-treated CLL (dated by TCRdb to the early 2020s). As for the study more broadly: In this cohort, some 14 patients were treatment-naive and some 10 were relapsed/refractory, while around 18 had unmutated IGHV. Partial responses were observed in about 25 patients and complete responses in 2; after a median follow-up of around 68 months, remission was maintained in 14 patients and progression was observed in roughly twelve. Samples at response were collected after a median of about twelve months of treatment, with a range of about 6 to 40 months. Samples averaged approximately 260,000 productive templates and more than 85,000 productive rearrangements. Longitudinal samples were obtainable from about 30% of the roughly 90 participants in the trial. Cryopreserved peripheral blood mononuclear cells were obtained before treatment, at response, and at either sustained remission or disease progression. Every remission and progressive disease sample was obtained while ibrutinib was still being received by the patients. Overall study outcomes, separate from this receptor: Sampling times were not matched between sustained-remission and progressing patients, and lymph node repertoires were not studied. Public clonotypes were rare and either shrank or stayed stable during treatment, and the rise in clonality at ibrutinib response reflected expansion of private clonotypes. Baseline clonality exceeded that of age-matched healthy donors and correlated strongly with circulating CD8+ T-cell counts. At ibrutinib response clonality went up, during sustained remission it held steady, and at progression it dropped back toward baseline.

Sequencing used PBMCs, obtained after 36 months of ibrutinib treatment. The rearranged segments are TRBV4-1 and TRBJ1-2, with a weak D call of TRBD1 (6 bases match). The sequence derives from a human donor with chronic lymphocytic leukemia. The bases are TGCGCCAGCAGCCAAGTAACTGGACAGACCTATGGCTACACCTTC. Its protein reads: CASSQVTGQTYGYTF.